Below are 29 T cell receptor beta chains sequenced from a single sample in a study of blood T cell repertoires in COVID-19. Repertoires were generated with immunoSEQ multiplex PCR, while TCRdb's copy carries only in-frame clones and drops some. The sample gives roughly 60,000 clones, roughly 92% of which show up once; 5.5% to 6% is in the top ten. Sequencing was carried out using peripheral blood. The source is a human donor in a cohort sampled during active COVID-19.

The CDR3 spells CASSSDRGIGGELFF. The CDR3, as DNA: TGTGCCAGCAGCTCCGACAGGGGTATTGGCGGGGAGCTGTTTTTT. This chain links TRBV7-9 with TRBJ2-2, with TRBD1 matching over 8 bases. Germline CDR1 SEHNR, CDR2 FQNEAQ (reference sequence). The J segment lost 7 bases and the V segment lost 4 bases, leaving 8 bases of the junction unmatched. The CDR3 totals 15 residues.

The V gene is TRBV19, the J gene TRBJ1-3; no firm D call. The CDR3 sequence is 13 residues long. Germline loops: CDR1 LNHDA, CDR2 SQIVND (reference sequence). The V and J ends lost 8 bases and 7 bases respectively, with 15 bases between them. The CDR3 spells CASRTASGNTIYF. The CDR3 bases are TGTGCCAGTCGAACGGCCAGCGGGAACACCATATATTTT.

The CDR3 DNA sequence: TGTGCCTGGAGTCCAGGAGGTCAGCCCCAGCATTTT. It translates to CAWSPGGQPQHF. This chain links TRBV30 with TRBJ1-5, with D hard to call. Germline-derived CDR1 and CDR2 are GTSNPN and SVGIG (reference sequence). This CDR3 contains 12 residues. V was clipped by 2 bases and J by 6 bases, with 8 bases between them.

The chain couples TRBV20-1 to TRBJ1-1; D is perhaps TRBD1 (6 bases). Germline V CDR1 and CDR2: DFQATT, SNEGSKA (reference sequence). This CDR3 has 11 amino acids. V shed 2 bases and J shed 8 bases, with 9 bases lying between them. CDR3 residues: CSARFDREAFF. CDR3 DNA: TGCAGTGCTAGATTCGACAGGGAAGCTTTCTTT.

Here the CDR3 DNA reads TGTGCCAGCATGGACTTCTACAATGAGCAGTTCTTC. Amino acids: CASMDFYNEQFF. The rearrangement uses TRBV6-6 and TRBJ2-1, with D perhaps matching TRBD2 (5 bases). CDR1 is MNHNY, CDR2 SVGAGI, per germline (reference sequence). The CDR3 is made up of 12 amino acids. V lost 7 bases and J lost 3, with 7 bases in between.

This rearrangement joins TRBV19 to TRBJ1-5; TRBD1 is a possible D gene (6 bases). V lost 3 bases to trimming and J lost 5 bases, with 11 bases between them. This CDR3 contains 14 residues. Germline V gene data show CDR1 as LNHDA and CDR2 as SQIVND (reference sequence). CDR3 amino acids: CASSMDRSYQPQHF. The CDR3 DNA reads TGTGCCAGTAGTATGGACAGAAGCTATCAGCCCCAGCATTTT.

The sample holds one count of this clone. The CDR3: CASSLNGQRTAQFF. DNA for the CDR3: TGTGCCAGCAGCTTAAATGGTCAGCGGACGGCCCAGTTCTTC. The V and J genes are TRBV7-3 and TRBJ2-1; D is perhaps TRBD2 (5 bases). This CDR3 spans 14 amino acids. Germline assignment: CDR1 SGHTA and CDR2 FQGTGA. Trimming took off 1 base at V and 13 bases at J, with 17 bases between the two ends.

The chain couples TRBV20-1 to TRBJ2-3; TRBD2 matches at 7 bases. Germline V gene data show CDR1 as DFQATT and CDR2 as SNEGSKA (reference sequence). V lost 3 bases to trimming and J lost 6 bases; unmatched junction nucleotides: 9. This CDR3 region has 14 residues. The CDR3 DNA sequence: TGCAGTGCTAGTGAGCGGGTGGGGGGGGATACGCAGTATTTT. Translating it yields CSASERVGGDTQYF.

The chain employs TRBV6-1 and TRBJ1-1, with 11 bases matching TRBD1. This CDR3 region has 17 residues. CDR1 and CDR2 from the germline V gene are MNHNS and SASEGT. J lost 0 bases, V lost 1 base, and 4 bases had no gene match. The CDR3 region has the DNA TGTGCCAGCAGTGAAGGGGACAGGGGGAGGGTGAACACTGAAGCTTTCTTT. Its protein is CASSEGDRGRVNTEAFF.

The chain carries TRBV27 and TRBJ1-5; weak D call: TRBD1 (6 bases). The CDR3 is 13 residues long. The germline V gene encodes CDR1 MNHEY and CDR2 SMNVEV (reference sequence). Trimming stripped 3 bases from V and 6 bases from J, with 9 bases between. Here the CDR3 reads CASSLGASQPQHF. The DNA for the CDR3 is TGTGCCAGCAGTTTGGGGGCAAGTCAGCCCCAGCATTTT.

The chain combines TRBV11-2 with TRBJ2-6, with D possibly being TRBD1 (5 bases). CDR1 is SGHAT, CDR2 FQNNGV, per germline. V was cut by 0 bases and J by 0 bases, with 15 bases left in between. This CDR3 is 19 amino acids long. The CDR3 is CASSLDSQGLHSGANVLTF. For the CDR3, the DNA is TGTGCCAGCAGCTTAGATTCCCAGGGCTTACACTCTGGGGCCAACGTCCTGACTTTC.

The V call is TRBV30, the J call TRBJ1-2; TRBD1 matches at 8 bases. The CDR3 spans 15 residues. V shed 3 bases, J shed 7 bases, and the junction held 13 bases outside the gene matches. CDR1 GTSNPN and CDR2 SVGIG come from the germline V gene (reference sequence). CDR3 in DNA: TGTGCCTGGAGCCCAGGGACAGGTGGAGTGGGTGGCTACACCTTC. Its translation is CAWSPGTGGVGGYTF.

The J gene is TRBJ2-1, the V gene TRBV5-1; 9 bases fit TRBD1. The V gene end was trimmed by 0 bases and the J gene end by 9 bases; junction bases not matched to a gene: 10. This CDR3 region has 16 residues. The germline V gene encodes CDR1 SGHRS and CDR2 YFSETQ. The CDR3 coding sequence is TGCGCCAGCAGCTTGGGTACCGGGACAGGGTACGGTGAGCAGTTCTTC. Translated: CASSLGTGTGYGEQFF.

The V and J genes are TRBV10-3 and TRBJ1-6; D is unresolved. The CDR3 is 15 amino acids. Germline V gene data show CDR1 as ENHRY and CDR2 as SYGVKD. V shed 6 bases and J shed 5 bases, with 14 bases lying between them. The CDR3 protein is CAISTSGYNNSPLHF. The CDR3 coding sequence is TGTGCCATCAGCACCTCGGGATATAATAATTCACCCCTCCACTTT.

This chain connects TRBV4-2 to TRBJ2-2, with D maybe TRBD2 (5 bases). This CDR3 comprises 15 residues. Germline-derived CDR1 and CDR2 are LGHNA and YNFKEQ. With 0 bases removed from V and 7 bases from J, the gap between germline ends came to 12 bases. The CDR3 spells CASSQDEGSGGELFF. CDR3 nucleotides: TGTGCCAGCAGCCAAGATGAGGGATCGGGCGGGGAGCTGTTTTTT.

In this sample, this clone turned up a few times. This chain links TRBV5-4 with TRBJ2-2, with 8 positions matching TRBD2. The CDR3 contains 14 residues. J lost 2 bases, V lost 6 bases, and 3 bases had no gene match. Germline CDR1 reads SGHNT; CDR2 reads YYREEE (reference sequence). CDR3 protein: CASTAGGNTGELFF. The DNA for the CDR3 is TGTGCCAGCACCGCGGGGGGAAACACCGGGGAGCTGTTTTTT.

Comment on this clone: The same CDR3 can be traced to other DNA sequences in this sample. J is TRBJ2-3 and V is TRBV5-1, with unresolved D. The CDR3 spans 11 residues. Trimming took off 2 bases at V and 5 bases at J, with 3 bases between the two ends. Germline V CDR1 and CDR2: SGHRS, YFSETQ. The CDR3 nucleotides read TGCGCCAGCAGCTTACAAGATACGCAGTATTTT. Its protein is CASSLQDTQYF.

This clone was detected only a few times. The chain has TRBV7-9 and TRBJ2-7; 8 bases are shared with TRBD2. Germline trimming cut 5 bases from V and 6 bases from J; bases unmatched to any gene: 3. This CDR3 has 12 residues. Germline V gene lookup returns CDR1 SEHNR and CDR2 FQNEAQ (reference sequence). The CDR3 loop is CASSLSGGEQYF. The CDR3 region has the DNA TGTGCCAGCAGCCTAAGCGGGGGCGAGCAGTACTTC.

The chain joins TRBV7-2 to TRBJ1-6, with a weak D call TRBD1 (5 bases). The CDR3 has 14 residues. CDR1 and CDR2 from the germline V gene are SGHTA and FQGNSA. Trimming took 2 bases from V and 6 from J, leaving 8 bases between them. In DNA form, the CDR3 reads TGTGCCAGCAGCTTAACAGGCTCTAATTCACCCCTCCACTTT. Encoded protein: CASSLTGSNSPLHF. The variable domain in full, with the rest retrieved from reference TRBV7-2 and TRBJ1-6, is GAGVSQSPSNKVTEKGKDVELRCDPISGHTALYWYRQSLGQGLEFLIYFQGNSAPDKSGLPSDRFSAERTGGSVSTLTIQRTQQEDSAVYLCASSLTGSNSPLHFGNGTRLTVT.

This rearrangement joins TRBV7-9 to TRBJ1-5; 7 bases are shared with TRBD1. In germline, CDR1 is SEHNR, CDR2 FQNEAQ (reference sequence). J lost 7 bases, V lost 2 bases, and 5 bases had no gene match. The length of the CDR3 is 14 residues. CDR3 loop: CASSLTGERQPQHF. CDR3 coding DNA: TGTGCCAGCAGCTTAACAGGGGAGAGGCAGCCCCAGCATTTT.

CDR3 loop: CASSLSAGETQYF. The CDR3 nucleotides are TGTGCCAGCAGCTTATCTGCTGGCGAGACCCAGTACTTC. J is TRBJ2-5 and V is TRBV7-8; no clear D. Deletions cut 2 bases from V and 5 bases from J, with 9 bases between. The length of the CDR3 is 13 residues. CDR1 and CDR2 (germline): SGHVS, FQNEAQ.

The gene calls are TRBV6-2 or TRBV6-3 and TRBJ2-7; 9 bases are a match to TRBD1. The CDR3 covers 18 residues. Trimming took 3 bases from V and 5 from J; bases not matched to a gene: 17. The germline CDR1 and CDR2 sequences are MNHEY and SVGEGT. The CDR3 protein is CASSYNPSTGGGIDEQYF. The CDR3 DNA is TGTGCCAGCAGTTATAACCCATCTACAGGGGGCGGGATCGACGAGCAGTACTTC.

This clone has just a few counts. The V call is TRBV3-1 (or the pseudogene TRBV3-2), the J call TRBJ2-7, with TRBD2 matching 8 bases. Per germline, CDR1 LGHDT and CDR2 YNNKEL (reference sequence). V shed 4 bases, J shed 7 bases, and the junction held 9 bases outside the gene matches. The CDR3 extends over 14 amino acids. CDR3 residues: CASSRLGGGGEQYF. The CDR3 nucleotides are TGTGCCAGCAGCCGCCTTGGCGGCGGGGGGGAGCAGTACTTC.

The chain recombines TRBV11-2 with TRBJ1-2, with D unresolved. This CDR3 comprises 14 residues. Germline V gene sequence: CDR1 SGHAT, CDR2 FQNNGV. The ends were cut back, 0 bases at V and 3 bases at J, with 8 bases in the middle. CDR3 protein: CASSLDSGDYGYTF. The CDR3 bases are TGTGCCAGCAGCTTAGATAGTGGTGACTATGGCTACACCTTC.

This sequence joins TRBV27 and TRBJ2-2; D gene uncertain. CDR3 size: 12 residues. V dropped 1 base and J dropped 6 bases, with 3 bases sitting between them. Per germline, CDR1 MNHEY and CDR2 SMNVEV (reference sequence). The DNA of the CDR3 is TGTGCCAGCAGTTTATTATCCGGGGAGCTGTTTTTT. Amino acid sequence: CASSLLSGELFF.

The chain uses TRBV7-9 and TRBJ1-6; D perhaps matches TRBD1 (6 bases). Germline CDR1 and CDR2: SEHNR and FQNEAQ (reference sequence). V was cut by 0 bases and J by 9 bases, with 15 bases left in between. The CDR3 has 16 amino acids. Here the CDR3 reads CASSLAGTPIGSPLHF. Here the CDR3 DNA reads TGTGCCAGCAGCTTAGCCGGGACACCAATCGGTTCACCCCTCCACTTT.

This chain's CDR3 is CASSRRRQGYNSPLHF. The CDR3 DNA sequence: TGTGCCAGCAGCCGACGCCGACAGGGCTATAATTCACCCCTCCACTTT. The chain joins TRBV4-2 to TRBJ1-6; 7 nucleotides line up with TRBD1. Germline lookup yields CDR1 LGHNA and CDR2 YNFKEQ. V lost 4 bases and J lost 3; bases outside the gene matches: 6. The CDR3 spans 16 residues.

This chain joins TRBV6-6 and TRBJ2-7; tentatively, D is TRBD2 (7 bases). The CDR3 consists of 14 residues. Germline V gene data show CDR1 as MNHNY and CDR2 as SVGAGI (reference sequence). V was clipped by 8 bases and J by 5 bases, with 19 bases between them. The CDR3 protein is CASGRGGAHNEQYF. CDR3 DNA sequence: TGTGCCAGCGGGAGGGGGGGGGCCCATAACGAGCAGTACTTC.

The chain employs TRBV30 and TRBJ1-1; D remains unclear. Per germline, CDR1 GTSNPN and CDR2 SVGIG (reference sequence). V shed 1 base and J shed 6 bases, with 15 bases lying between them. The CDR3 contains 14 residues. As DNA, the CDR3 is TGTGCCTGGAGTGAAACACCAAACGGGGCTGAAGCTTTCTTT. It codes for CAWSETPNGAEAFF.